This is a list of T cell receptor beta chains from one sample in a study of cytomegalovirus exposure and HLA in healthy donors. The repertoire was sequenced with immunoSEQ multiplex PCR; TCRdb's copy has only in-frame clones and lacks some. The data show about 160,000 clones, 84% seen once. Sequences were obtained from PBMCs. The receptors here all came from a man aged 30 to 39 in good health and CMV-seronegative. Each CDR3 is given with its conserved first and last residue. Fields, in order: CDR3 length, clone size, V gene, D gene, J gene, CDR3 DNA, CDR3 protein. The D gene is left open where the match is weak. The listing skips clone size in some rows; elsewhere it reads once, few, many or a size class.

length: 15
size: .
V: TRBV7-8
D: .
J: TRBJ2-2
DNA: TGTGCCAGCAGCTGGCTAACAGGGAGCACCGGGGAGCTGTTTTTT
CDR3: CASSWLTGSTGELFF

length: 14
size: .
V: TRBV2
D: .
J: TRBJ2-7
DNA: TGTGCCAGCAGTGAGCAGGGGACCTCCTACGAGCAGTACTTC
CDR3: CASSEQGTSYEQYF

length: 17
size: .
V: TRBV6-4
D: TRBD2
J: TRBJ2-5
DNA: TGTGCCAGCTCCACCGGGGGGGACTCCAAACCACAAGAGACCCAGTACTTC
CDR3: CASSTGGDSKPQETQYF

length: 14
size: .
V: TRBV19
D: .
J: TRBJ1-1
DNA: TGTGCCAGTAGTTTGAACGGGATGAACACTGAAGCTTTCTTT
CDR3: CASSLNGMNTEAFF

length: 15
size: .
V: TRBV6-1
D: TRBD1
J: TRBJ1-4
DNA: TGTGCCAGCAGTGGGGAAACAGGGGAGAGTGAAAAACTGTTTTTT
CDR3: CASSGETGESEKLFF

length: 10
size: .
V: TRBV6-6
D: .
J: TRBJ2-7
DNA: TGTGCCAGCAGCAGGTACGAGCAGTACTTC
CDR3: CASSRYEQYF

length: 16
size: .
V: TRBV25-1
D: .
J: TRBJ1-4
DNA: TGTGCCAGCAGTTCCGAACCACTATCAACTAATGAAAAACTGTTTTTT
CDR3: CASSSEPLSTNEKLFF

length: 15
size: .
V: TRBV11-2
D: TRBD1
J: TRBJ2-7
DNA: TGTGCCAGCAGCTTAATCAGGGGGCCCAACTACGAGCAGTACTTC
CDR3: CASSLIRGPNYEQYF

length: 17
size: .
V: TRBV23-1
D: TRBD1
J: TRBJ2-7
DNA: TGCGCCAGCAGTCCCGGCGGGACAGGTAAAACCTCCTACGAGCAGTACTTC
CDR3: CASSPGGTGKTSYEQYF

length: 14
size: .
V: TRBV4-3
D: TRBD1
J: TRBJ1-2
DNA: TGCGCCAGCAGCGCGGGACAGGAAGACTATGGCTACACCTTC
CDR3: CASSAGQEDYGYTF

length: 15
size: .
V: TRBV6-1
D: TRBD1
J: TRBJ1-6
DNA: TGTGCCAGCAATCCCACCGGGACAGGGGTGTCACCCCTCCACTTT
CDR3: CASNPTGTGVSPLHF

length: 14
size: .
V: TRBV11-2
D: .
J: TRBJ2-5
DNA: TGTGCCAGCAGCTTAGAGGCGGTTCGGGAGACCCAGTACTTC
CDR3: CASSLEAVRETQYF

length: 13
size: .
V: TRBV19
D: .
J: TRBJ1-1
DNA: TGTGCCAGTAGTATAAGTAGAGAACTTGAAGCTTTCTTT
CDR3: CASSISRELEAFF

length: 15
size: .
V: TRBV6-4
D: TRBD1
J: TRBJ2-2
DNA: TGTGCCAGCAGCACGACAGGGGCGGACACCGGGGAGCTGTTTTTT
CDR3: CASSTTGADTGELFF

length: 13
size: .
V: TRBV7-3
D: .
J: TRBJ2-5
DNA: TGTGCCAGCAGCTTAGGGAGCCAAGAGACCCAGTACTTC
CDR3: CASSLGSQETQYF

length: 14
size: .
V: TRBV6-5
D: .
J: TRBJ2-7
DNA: TGTGCCAGCAGTTACTCGCGGGACAGATACGAGCAGTACTTC
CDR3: CASSYSRDRYEQYF

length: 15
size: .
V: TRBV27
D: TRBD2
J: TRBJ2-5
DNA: TGTGCCAGCAGTTTATCGACGGGGGGAGAAGAGACCCAGTACTTC
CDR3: CASSLSTGGEETQYF

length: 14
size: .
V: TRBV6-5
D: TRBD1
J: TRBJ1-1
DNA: TGTGCCAGCAGTGAATTTACAGGGGGCACTGAAGCTTTCTTT
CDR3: CASSEFTGGTEAFF

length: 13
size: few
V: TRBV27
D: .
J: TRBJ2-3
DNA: TGTGCCAGCATCTTAGCAGGCACAGATACGCAGTATTTT
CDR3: CASILAGTDTQYF

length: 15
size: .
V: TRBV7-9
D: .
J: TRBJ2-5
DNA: TGTGCCAGCAGCCTCACACAAGCGTACCAAGAGACCCAGTACTTC
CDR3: CASSLTQAYQETQYF

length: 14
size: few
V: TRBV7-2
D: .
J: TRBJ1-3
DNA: TGTGCCAGCAGCCCTGGACTCTCTGGAAACACCATATATTTT
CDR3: CASSPGLSGNTIYF

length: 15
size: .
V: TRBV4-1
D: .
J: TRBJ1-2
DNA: TGCGCCAGCAGCCCCGCCGGGGGGAATAACTATGGCTACACCTTC
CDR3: CASSPAGGNNYGYTF

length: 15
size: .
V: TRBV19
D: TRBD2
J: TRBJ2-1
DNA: TGTGCCAGTAGTATCGGCCTAGCGGAATACAATGAGCAGTTCTTC
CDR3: CASSIGLAEYNEQFF

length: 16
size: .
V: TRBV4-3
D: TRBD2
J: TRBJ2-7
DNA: TGCGCCAGCAGCCAAGATCGGTGGGGGGGTCTGGACGAGCAGTACTTC
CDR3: CASSQDRWGGLDEQYF

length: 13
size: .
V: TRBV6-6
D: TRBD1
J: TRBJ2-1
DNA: TGTGCCAGCTGTGGACAGGGGATCGGTGAGCAGTTCTTC
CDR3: CASCGQGIGEQFF

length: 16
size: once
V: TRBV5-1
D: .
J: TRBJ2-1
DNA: TGCGCCAGCCGCGCCGTACGGGGGGCTAGCTACAATGAGCAGTTCTTC
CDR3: CASRAVRGASYNEQFF

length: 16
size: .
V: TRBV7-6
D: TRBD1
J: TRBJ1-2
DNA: TGTGCCAGCAGCTTTGGGACAGGGGTATTGGACTATGGCTACACCTTC
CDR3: CASSFGTGVLDYGYTF

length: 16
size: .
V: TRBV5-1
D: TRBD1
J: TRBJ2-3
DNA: TGCGCCAGCAGCGCGGACAGGGGGCGCTTAAGGGATACGCAGTATTTT
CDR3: CASSADRGRLRDTQYF

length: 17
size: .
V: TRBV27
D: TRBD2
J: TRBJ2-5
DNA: TGTGCCAGCAATCCCGGGACTAGCGGGGACACAAAAGAGACCCAGTACTTC
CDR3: CASNPGTSGDTKETQYF

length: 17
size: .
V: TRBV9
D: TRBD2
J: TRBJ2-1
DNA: TGTGCCAGCAGCGTAGGAGGAGCGGGAGGCTGGCTGGACGAGCAGTTCTTC
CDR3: CASSVGGAGGWLDEQFF

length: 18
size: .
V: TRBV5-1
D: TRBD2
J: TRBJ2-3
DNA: TGCGCCAGCAGCTTGGAACTAGCGGGCGTCACTCACACAGATACGCAGTATTTT
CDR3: CASSLELAGVTHTDTQYF

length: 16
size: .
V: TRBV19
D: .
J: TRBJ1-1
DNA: TGTGCCAGTAGTACGATAACCCTCGTAGGGGGCACTGAAGCTTTCTTT
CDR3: CASSTITLVGGTEAFF

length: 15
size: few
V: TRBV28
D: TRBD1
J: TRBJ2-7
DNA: TGTGCCAGCAGTCCCCAAACGACAGGGCGCCACGAGCAGTACTTC
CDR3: CASSPQTTGRHEQYF

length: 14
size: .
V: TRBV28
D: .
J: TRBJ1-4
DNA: TGTGCCAGCAGTTGGACTGCGGGGTTAGAAAAACTGTTTTTT
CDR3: CASSWTAGLEKLFF

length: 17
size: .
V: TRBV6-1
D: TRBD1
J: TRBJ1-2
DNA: TGTGCCAGCAGTGAGAGACGACAGGGTATCGGGAACTATGGCTACACCTTC
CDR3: CASSERRQGIGNYGYTF

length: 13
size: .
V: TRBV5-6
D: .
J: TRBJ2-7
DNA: TGTGCCAGCAGCTTGCAGGGTTTCTACGAGCAGTACTTC
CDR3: CASSLQGFYEQYF

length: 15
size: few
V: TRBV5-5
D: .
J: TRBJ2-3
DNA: TGTGCCAGCAGCTTTATCGGGAGCGGGACAGATACGCAGTATTTT
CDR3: CASSFIGSGTDTQYF

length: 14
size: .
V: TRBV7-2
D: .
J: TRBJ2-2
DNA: TGTGCCAGCAGCTTCCAACATTACACCGGGGAGCTGTTTTTT
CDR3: CASSFQHYTGELFF

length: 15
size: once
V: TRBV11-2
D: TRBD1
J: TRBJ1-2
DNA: TGTGCCAGCAGCTTAGGTGTGAGGGACAGGGCTGGCTACACCTTC
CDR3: CASSLGVRDRAGYTF

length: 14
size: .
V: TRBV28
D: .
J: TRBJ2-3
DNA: TGTGCCACCGCTCCCCACGGGGAGGTAGATACGCAGTATTTT
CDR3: CATAPHGEVDTQYF

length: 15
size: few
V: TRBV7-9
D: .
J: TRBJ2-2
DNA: TGTTCCAGCAGTCAGGGGCTCCCGAACACCGGGGAGCTGTTTTTT
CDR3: CSSSQGLPNTGELFF

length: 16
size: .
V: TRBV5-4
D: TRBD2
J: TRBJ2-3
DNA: TGTGCCAGCAGCTTGGACGGGGGAGGGCGGACAGATACGCAGTATTTT
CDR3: CASSLDGGGRTDTQYF

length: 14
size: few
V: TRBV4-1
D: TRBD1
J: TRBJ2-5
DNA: TGCGCCAGCAGCCAAGGCCCAGGGGGCGAGACCCAGTACTTC
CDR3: CASSQGPGGETQYF

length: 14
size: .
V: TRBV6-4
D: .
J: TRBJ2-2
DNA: TGTGCCAGCAGTGACCATACTAGCCCCGGGGAGCTGTTTTTT
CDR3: CASSDHTSPGELFF

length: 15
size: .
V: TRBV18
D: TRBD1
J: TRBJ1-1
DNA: TGTGCCAGCTCACCTGCTGGACAGGGAGTCACTGAAGCTTTCTTT
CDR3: CASSPAGQGVTEAFF

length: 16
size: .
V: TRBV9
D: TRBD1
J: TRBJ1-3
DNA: TGTGCCAGCAGCGTACAGGGGGAGGTGAGAGGAAACACCATATATTTT
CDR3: CASSVQGEVRGNTIYF